This paragraph reports one T cell receptor (beta chain). Its target is unknown. This clone may be a read error of a much larger clone one base away. These data originate in a study of metastatic and nonmetastatic thyroid tumors. Study details: The authors compared repertoires across blood and tumor or nodule tissue from malignant and benign thyroid patients. General study findings and limits: In both blood and tumor samples, TCR beta diversity was reported significantly higher for malignant than benign nodules.

In the original workflow: The study's classifier, a distant-metastasis tool for papillary thyroid cancer, was built using CDR3 differences across clinicopathological groups. With MiXCR, TCRdb reprocessed the PCR reads. The V and J calls and clone size come from TCRdb's table, not from the authors' own analysis. The sample shows about 16,000 clones, about 13% of them seen only once. Every patient was untreated before thyroid surgery. Germline CDR1 reads SGDLS; CDR2 reads YYNGEE. Trimming cost V 5 bases and J 7 bases; bases outside gene matches: 13. CDR3 length: 16 residues. Sequences were obtained from blood. This sequence was found in a female donor with papillary thyroid cancer or a benign thyroid nodule (not recorded which). Some clones in this sample may be carry-over from other donors' samples. This chain uses TRBV9 with TRBJ2-1; 9 nucleotides match TRBD2. The CDR3 DNA follows: TGTGCCAGCAGACCTTGGGTAGCGGGAGAGGAAAATGAGCAGTTCTTC. The encoded protein is CASRPWVAGEENEQFF.